This T cell receptor (beta chain) was sequenced in a study of blood T cell repertoires in COVID-19. About the study: Donors in the United States, Italy and Spain gave samples during acute or convalescent COVID-19.

Clones were sequenced by immunoSEQ multiplex PCR, and TCRdb holds only the in-frame ones, with some missing. The table shows roughly 58,000 clones, with about three quarters occurring only once. The sequenced sample consisted of peripheral blood. This TCR was sampled from a man aged 45-65 years with active or convalescent COVID-19.

The CDR3 region is CASSLTGLAGGRSTDTQYF. The CDR3 DNA follows: TGTGCCAGCAGCCTGACCGGGCTAGCGGGAGGGAGATCTACAGATACGCAGTATTTT. The rearrangement uses TRBV11-2 and TRBJ2-3; 12 nucleotides match TRBD2. Germline V gene sequence: CDR1 SGHAT, CDR2 FQNNGV. The V segment lost 5 bases and the J segment 3 bases; nucleotides outside the gene matches: 15. The CDR3 has 19 amino acids.